This T cell receptor beta chain came from a study of T cell responses to AZD1222 COVID-19 vaccine. Of note for this clone: Its antigen remains unknown. Other nucleotide sequences in the sample specify the same CDR3.

Study outcomes and limitations: Among vaccine-associated CD4 TCRs, coverage spanned spike, with dominance at 160-218 and 743-854. Repertoire sampling happened only post peak T cell response.

Method: immunoSEQ multiplex PCR; TCRdb's copy keeps in-frame clones and lacks some. The sample yields 140,000 to 150,000 clones, 91% seen once. It was second doses at about 4 or about 12 weeks that were pooled. The CDR3 extends over 12 amino acids. The germline V and J ends were trimmed by 0 bases and 6 bases, with 5 bases remaining between them. The germline gives CDR1 ENHRY, CDR2 SYGVKD. Here the sequenced sample was peripheral blood, taken 28 days after the second AZD1222 dose. The origin of this receptor is an adult who received the AZD1222 COVID-19 vaccine. The genes are TRBV10-3 and TRBJ1-2; D ambiguous. CDR3 sequence: CAISESRDGYTF. CDR3 bases: TGTGCCATCAGTGAGTCGCGGGATGGCTACACCTTC.